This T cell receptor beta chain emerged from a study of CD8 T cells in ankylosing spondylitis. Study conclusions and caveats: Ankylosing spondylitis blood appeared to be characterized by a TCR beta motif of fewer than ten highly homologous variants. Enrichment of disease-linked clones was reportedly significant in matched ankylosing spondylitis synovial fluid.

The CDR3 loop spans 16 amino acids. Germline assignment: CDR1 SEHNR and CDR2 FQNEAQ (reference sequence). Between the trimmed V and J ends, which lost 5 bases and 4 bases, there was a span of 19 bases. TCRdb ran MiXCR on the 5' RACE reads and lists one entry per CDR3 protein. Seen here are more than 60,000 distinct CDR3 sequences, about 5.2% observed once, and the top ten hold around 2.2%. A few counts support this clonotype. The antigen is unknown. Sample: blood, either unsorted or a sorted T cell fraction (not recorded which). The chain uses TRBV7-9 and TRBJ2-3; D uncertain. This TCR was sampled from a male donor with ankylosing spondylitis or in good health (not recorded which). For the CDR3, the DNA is TGTGCCAGCAGCCAGCTAACAGAAGGTCGGCCAGATACGCAGTATTTT. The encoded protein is CASSQLTEGRPDTQYF.